Detailed here is one TCR beta chain. Six replicates per PBMC sample, mostly from around 500 ng of genomic DNA. Method: immunoSEQ multiplex PCR; TCRdb's copy keeps in-frame clones and lacks some. The sample has roughly 67,000 clones; about 83% are singletons. These data come from a study of neoadjuvant anti-PD-1 for oral cavity cancer. The V gene's germline CDR1 is GTSNPN and CDR2 SVGIG (reference sequence). This CDR3 comprises 17 residues. After removal of 7 bases from V and 0 bases from J, the junction contained 12 bases not matched to a gene. This TCR derives from a person aged 35-79 years with oral cavity squamous cell carcinoma. The chain has TRBV30 and TRBJ1-4; 9 nucleotides agree with TRBD1. The sequenced sample was PBMCs, obtained before nivolumab (anti-PD-1) treatment. The CDR3 region has the DNA TGTGCCTCCCGTCCGGGACAGGGCCTTGCAACTAATGAAAAACTGTTTTTT. Its translation is CASRPGQGLATNEKLFF.